This entry concerns a single T cell receptor beta chain. The antigen remains undetermined. Recent vaccinations or acute infections were absent in the healthy HIV-negative adult donors. These data come from a study of shared clonotypes between healthy human individuals. General study results and limits: Relative to clonotypes present in all four donors, those not shared had lower generation probabilities. Large depth notwithstanding, sorted-subset sequencing proved incomplete by rarefaction.

Assay execution took place at the deep level. Some clones are missing from TCRdb's copy, which holds only in-frame ones; the method was immunoSEQ multiplex PCR. The top ten clones hold approximately 2% of a sample with more than 550,000 clones, 72% of them seen once. The CDR3 runs 13 residues. The V end was cut by 5 bases, the J end by 5 bases, with 12 bases between. Germline V CDR1 and CDR2: LNHDA, SQIVND (reference sequence). The clonotype was recovered from a woman aged 25 to 39 in good health. The chain is built from TRBV19 and TRBJ1-1; D not resolved. Sequenced sample: memory CD4+ T cells sorted from blood. Subset specified: CD45RA-negative fraction. CDR3 DNA sequence: TGTGCCAGTAGTCAGCCCGACACAACTGAAGCTTTCTTT. Translating it yields CASSQPDTTEAFF.